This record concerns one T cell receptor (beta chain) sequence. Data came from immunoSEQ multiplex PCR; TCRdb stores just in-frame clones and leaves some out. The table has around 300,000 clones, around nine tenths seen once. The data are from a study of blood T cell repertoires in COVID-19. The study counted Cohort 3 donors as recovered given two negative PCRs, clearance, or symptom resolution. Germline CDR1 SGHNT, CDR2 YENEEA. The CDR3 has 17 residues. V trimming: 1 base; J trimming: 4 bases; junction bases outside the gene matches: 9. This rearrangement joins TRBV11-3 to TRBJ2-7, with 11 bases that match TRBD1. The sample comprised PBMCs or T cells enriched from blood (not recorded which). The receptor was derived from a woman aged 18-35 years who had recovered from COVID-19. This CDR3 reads CASSLVGGQGATYEQYF. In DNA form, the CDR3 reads TGTGCCAGCAGCTTAGTAGGAGGACAGGGGGCGACGTACGAGCAGTACTTC.